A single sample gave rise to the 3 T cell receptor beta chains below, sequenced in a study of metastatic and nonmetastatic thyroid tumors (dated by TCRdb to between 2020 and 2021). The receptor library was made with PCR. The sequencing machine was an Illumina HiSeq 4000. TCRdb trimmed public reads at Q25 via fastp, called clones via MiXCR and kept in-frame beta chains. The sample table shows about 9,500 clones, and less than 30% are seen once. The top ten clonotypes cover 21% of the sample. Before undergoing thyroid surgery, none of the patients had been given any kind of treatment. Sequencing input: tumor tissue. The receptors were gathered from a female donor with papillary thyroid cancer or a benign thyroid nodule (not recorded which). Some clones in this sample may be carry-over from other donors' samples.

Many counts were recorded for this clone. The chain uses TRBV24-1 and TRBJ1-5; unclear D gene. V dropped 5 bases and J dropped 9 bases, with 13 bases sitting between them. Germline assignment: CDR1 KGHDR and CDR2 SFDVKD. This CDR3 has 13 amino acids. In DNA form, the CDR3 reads TGTGCCACCAGTGCCCTCTCCGAGGGGCCCCAGCATTTT. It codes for CATSALSEGPQHF.

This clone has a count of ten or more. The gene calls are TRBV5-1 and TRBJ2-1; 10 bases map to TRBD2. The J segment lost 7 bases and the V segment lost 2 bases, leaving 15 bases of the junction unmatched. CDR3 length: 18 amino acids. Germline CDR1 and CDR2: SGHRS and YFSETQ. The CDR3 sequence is CASSFGTPSGRRRNEQFF. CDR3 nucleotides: TGCGCCAGCAGCTTTGGTACCCCTAGCGGGAGAAGGAGGAATGAGCAGTTCTTC.

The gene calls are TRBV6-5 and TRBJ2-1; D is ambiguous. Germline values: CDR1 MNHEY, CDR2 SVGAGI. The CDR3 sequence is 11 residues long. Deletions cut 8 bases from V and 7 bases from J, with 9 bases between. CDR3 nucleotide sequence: TGTGCCAGCGGCTACGTAAATGAGCAGTTCTTC. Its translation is CASGYVNEQFF.